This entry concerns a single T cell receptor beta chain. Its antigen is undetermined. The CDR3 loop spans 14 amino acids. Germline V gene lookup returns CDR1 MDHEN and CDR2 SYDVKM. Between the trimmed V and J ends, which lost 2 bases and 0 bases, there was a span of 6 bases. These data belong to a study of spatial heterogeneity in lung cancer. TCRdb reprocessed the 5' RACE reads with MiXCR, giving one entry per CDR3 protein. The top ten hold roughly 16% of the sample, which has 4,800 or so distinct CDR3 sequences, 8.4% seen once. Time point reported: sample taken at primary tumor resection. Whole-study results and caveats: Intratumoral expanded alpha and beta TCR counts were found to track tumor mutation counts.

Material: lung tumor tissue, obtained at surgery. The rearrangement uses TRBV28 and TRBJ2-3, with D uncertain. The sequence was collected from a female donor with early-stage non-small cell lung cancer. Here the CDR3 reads CASSLDGSTDTQYF. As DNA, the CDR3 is TGTGCCAGCAGTTTAGATGGGAGCACAGATACGCAGTATTTT.